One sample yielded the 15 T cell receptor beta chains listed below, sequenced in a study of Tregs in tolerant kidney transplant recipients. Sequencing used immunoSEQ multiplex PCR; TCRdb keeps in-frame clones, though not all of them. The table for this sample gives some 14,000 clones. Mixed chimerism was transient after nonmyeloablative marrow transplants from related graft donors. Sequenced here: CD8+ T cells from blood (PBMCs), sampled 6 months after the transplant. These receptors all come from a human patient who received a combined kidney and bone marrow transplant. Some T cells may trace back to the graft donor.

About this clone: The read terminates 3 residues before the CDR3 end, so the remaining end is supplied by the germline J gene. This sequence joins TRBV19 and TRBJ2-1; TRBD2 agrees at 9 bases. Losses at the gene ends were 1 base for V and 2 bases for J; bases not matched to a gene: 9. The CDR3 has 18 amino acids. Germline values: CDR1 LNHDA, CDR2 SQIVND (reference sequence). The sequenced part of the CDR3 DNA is TGTGCCAGTAGTATAGTACCCTCCGGACTAGCGACCTACAATGAG. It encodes CASSIVPSGLATYNE. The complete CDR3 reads CASSIVPSGLATYNEQFF.

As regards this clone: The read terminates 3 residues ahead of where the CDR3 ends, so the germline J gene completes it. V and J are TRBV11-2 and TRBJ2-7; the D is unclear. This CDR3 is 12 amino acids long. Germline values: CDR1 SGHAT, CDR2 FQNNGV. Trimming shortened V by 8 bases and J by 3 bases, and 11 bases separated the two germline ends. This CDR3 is CASASLSYEQYF. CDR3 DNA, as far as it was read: TGTGCCAGCGCCTCCCTCAGCTACGAG.

The CDR3 region is CASSLSAGGTNQPQHF. The CDR3 bases that were read are TGTGCCAGCAGTTTATCGGCAGGGGGTACCAATCAGCCC. This sequence joins TRBV27 and TRBJ1-5; 7 positions agree with TRBD1. The read terminates 3 residues before the CDR3 end, so the remaining end is supplied by the germline J gene. Germline assignment: CDR1 MNHEY and CDR2 SMNVEV (reference sequence). The CDR3 spans 16 residues. Trimming cost V 0 bases and J 3 bases; bases outside gene matches: 5.

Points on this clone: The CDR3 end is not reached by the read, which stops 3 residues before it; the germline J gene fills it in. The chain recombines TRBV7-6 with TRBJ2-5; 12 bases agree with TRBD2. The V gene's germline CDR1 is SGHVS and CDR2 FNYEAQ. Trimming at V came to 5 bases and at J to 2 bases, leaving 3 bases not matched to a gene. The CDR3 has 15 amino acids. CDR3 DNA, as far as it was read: TGTGCCAGCAGCCAGGGGACTAGCGGGCAAGAGACC. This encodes CASSQGTSGQET. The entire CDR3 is CASSQGTSGQETQYF.

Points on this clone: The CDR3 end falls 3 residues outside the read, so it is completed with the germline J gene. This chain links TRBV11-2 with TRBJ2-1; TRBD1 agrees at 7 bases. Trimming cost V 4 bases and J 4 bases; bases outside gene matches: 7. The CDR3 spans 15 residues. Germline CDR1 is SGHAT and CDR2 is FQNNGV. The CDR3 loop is CASSSPGTAYNEQFF. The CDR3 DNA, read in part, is TGTGCCAGCAGCTCCCCGGGGACAGCGTACAATGAG. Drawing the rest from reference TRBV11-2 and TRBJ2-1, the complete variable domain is EAGVAQSPRYKIIEKRQSVAFWCNPISGHATLYWYQQILGQGPKLLIQFQNNGVVDDSQLPKDRFSAERLKGVDSTLKIQPAKLEDSAVYLCASSSPGTAYNEQFFGPGTRLTVL.

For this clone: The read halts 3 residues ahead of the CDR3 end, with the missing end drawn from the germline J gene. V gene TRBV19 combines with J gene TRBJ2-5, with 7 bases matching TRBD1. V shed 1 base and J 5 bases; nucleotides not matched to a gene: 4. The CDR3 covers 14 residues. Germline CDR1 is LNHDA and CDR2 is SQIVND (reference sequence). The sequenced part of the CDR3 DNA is TGTGCCAGTAGTATAGTAGGGGGCAGGGAGACC. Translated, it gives CASSIVGGRET. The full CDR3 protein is CASSIVGGRETQYF.

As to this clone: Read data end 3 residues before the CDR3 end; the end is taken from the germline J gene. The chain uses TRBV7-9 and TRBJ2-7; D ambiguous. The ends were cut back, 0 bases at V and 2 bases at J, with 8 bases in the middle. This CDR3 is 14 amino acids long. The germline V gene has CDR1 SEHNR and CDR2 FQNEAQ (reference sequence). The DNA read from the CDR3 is TGTGCCAGCAGCTTAGCACAGAATACCTACGAG. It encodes CASSLAQNTYE. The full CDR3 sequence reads CASSLAQNTYEQYF. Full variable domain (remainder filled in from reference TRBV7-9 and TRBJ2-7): DTGVSQNPRHKITKRGQNVTFRCDPISEHNRLYWYRQTLGQGPEFLTYFQNEAQLEKSRLLSDRFSAERPKGSFSTLEIQRTEQGDSAMYLCASSLAQNTYEQYFGPGTRLTVT.

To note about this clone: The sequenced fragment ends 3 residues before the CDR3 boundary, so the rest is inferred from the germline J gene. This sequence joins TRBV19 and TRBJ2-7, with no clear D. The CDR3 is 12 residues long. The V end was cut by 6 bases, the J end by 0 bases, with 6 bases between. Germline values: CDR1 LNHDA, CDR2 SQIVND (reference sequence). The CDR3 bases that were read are TGTGCCAGTAGAGGCCCCTCCTACGAG. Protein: CASRGPSYE. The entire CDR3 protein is CASRGPSYEQYF.

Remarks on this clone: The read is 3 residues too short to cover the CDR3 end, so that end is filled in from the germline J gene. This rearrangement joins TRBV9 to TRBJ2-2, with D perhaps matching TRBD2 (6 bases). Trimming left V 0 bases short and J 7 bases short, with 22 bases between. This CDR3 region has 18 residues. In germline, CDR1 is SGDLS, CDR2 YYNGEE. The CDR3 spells CASSVDMGAGTLGGELFF. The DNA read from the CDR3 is TGTGCCAGCAGCGTAGATATGGGTGCGGGGACCCTCGGCGGGGAG.

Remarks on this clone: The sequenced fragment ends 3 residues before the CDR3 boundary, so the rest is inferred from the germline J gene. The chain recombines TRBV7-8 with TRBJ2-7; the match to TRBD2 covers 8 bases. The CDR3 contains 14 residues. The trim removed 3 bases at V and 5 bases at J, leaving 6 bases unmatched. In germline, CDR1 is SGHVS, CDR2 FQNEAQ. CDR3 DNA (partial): TGTGCCAGCAGCTTCGGGGGGGTTGACAACGAG. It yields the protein CASSFGGVDNE. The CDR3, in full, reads CASSFGGVDNEQYF.

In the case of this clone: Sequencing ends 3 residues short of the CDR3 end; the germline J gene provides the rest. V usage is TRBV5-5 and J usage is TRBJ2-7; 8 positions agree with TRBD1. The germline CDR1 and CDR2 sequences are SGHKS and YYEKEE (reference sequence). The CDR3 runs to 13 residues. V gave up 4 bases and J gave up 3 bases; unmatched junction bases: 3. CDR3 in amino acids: CASSGGTGYEQYF. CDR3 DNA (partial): TGTGCCAGCAGCGGAGGGACAGGCTACGAG.

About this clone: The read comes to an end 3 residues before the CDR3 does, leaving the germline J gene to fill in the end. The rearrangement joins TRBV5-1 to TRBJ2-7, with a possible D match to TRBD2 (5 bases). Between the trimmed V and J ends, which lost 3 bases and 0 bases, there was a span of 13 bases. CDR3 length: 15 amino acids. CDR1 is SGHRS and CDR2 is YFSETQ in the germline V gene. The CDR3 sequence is CASSWRGPYSYEQYF. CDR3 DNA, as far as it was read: TGCGCCAGCAGCTGGAGAGGGCCCTACTCCTACGAG.

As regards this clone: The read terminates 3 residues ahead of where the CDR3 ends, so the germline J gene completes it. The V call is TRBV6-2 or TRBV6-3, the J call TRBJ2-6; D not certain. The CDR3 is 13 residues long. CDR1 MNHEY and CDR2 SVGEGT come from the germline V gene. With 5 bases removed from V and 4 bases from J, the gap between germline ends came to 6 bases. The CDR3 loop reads CASSLGGANVLTF. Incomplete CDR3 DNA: TGTGCCAGCAGTCTTGGCGGGGCCAACGTC.

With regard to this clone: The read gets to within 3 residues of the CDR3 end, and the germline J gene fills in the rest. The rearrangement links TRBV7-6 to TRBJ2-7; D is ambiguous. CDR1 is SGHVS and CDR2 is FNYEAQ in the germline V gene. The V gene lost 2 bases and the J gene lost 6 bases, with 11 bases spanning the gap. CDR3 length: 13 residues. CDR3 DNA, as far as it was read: TGTGCCAGCAGCTTAACAGAAGAAATCGAG. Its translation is CASSLTEEIE. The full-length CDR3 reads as CASSLTEEIEQYF.

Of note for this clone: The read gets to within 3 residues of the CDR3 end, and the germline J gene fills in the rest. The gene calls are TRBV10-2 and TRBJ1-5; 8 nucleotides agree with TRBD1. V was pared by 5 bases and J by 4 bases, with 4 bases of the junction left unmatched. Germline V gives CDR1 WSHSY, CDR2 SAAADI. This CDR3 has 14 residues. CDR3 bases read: TGCGCCAGCAGTACAGGGGGTGTAAATCAGCCC. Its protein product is CASSTGGVNQP. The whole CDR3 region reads CASSTGGVNQPQHF.